Presented here are 21 T cell receptor beta chains from one specimen sequenced in a study of T cells in Graves' hyperthyroidism and ophthalmopathy. The TCR beta CDR3 regions underwent amplification using RNA transcripts as the source. The TCR CDR3 was amplified in a first-round RT-PCR using the HTBI primer set. TCRdb passed the multiplex PCR reads through MiXCR, listing each CDR3 protein once. The repertoire holds about 500,000 distinct CDR3 sequences, with under 15% as singletons. The sample consisted of blood. The receptors here all came from a woman in her late teens or twenties with Graves' hyperthyroidism.

V gene TRBV7-9 combines with J gene TRBJ2-1; no definite D call. The V gene lost 5 bases and the J gene lost 8 bases, with 19 bases spanning the gap. CDR1 is SEHNR, CDR2 FQNEAQ, per germline (reference sequence). The CDR3 loop spans 15 amino acids. As DNA, the CDR3 is TGTGCCAGCAGCCCCTCTGGGTCTTGGGGATATGAGCAGTTCTTC. Protein: CASSPSGSWGYEQFF.

This clonotype has ten or more counts. The chain uses TRBV12-5 and TRBJ1-1; D gene uncertain. V was trimmed by 0 bases and J by 0 bases, leaving 8 bases between them. Germline V gives CDR1 LGHNT, CDR2 FRNRAP. The CDR3 runs to 15 residues. CDR3 sequence reads: CASGLVQRVNTEAFF. Written as DNA, the CDR3 is TGTGCTAGTGGTTTGGTACAGCGGGTGAACACTGAAGCTTTCTTT.

This chain connects TRBV12-3 or TRBV12-4 to TRBJ1-6; no clear D. V was clipped by 6 bases and J by 7 bases, with 22 bases between them. CDR3 size: 17 residues. This CDR3 is CASSQGVAKSGNSPLHF. The CDR3 DNA is TGTGCCAGCAGCCAAGGTGTGGCAAAGTCTGGGAATTCACCCCTCCACTTT.

This clonotype has ten or more counts. This rearrangement joins TRBV3-1 to TRBJ2-5; 9 bases line up with TRBD1. V lost 1 base and J lost 5; bases outside the gene matches: 5. The CDR3 runs to 15 residues. Looked up from germline, CDR1 is LGHDT and CDR2 is YNNKEL (reference sequence). The CDR3 spells CASSQATGGFETQYF. CDR3 nucleotide sequence: TGTGCCAGCAGCCAAGCGACAGGGGGATTCGAGACCCAGTACTTC.

Many counts were recorded for this clonotype. This rearrangement joins TRBV5-1 to TRBJ2-1; 7 bases are shared with TRBD2. The V and J ends lost 3 bases and 10 bases, in that order; junction bases with no gene match: 13. Germline CDR1 reads SGHRS; CDR2 reads YFSETQ. This CDR3 is built from 15 residues. The CDR3 bases are TGCGCCAGCAGCTCACTAGCGAGAGAGGGAGGGGAGCAGTTCTTC. Its protein is CASSSLAREGGEQFF.

This clonotype was observed many times. The V call is TRBV20-1, the J call TRBJ1-5; TRBD1 aligns across 7 bases. With 0 bases clipped from V and 0 bases from J, the junction kept 2 bases outside the gene matches. The germline V gene has CDR1 DFQATT and CDR2 SNEGSKA (reference sequence). This CDR3 is built from 15 residues. CDR3 coding DNA: TGCAGTGCTAGAGACCGGGACAGTAGCAATCAGCCCCAGCATTTT. Encoded protein: CSARDRDSSNQPQHF.

This clonotype occurred many times. The V call is TRBV11-2, the J call TRBJ2-1, with TRBD1 matching 7 bases. This CDR3 spans 12 amino acids. The germline gives CDR1 SGHAT, CDR2 FQNNGV. V was clipped by 3 bases and J by 8 bases; unmatched bases: 1. The CDR3 DNA sequence: TGTGCCAGCAGCTTGGGGACAGATGAGCAGTTCTTC. It specifies CASSLGTDEQFF.

This chain uses TRBV6-2 or TRBV6-3 with TRBJ2-1; weak D call: TRBD2 (7 bases). This CDR3 has 14 residues. Germline V lookup: CDR1 MNHEY, CDR2 SVGEGT. V was trimmed by 3 bases and J by 12 bases, leaving 18 bases between them. The chain's CDR3 is CASSYTGGRAGQFF. The CDR3 region has the DNA TGTGCCAGCAGTTATACCGGGGGGCGGGCAGGGCAGTTCTTC.

V gene TRBV6-1 combines with J gene TRBJ2-3, with unresolved D. The CDR3 has 12 residues. Looked up from germline, CDR1 is MNHNS and CDR2 is SASEGT. Trimming removed 2 bases at V and 8 bases at J, with 8 bases between. Here the CDR3 DNA reads TGTGCCAGCAGTGAACGGGCAGTTACGCAGTATTTT. The encoded protein is CASSERAVTQYF.

This clonotype came up many times. The rearrangement links TRBV20-1 to TRBJ1-2, with D possibly being TRBD1 (6 bases). This CDR3 is 15 amino acids long. V shed 2 bases and J shed 0 bases, with 13 bases lying between them. Germline V gene lookup returns CDR1 DFQATT and CDR2 SNEGSKA (reference sequence). This CDR3 is CSARSGGAANYGYTF. CDR3 DNA sequence: TGCAGTGCTAGATCGGGGGGGGCAGCTAACTATGGCTACACCTTC.

In its sample, this clonotype was seen once. One base away lies a much larger clone, so this may be a sequencing read error. The J gene is TRBJ1-1, the V gene TRBV5-1; 7 bases match TRBD1. Germline-derived CDR1 and CDR2 are SGHRS and YFSETQ. V gave up 2 bases and J gave up 4 bases; unmatched junction bases: 17. The CDR3 loop spans 18 amino acids. CDR3 in amino acids: CASSFPPGRGTVGTEAFF. In DNA, the CDR3 is TGCGCCAGCAGCTTCCCCCCAGGGAGAGGGACAGTGGGCACTGAAGCTTTCTTT.

This clonotype has at least ten counts. The rearrangement uses TRBV20-1 and TRBJ2-5, with D maybe TRBD2 (5 bases). V gave up 3 bases and J gave up 2 bases, with 10 bases separating them. Germline loops: CDR1 DFQATT, CDR2 SNEGSKA (reference sequence). The CDR3 runs 13 residues. CDR3 in DNA: TGCAGTGCTAGTGACCGACTACAAGAGACCCAGTACTTC. This gives the protein CSASDRLQETQYF.

This chain joins TRBV30 and TRBJ1-2; D perhaps matches TRBD1 (6 bases). The germline gives CDR1 GTSNPN, CDR2 SVGIG (reference sequence). V gave up 4 bases and J gave up 5 bases, with 11 bases separating them. The CDR3 length is 12 residues. The DNA of the CDR3 is TGTGCCTGGACGCGGAGGGGGTATGGCTACACCTTC. Encoded protein: CAWTRRGYGYTF.

This clonotype was seen at least ten times. This chain uses TRBV11-2 with TRBJ1-6, with TRBD1 as a possible D gene (6 bases). CDR3 length: 15 amino acids. CDR1 and CDR2 from the germline V gene are SGHAT and FQNNGV. V lost 5 bases, J lost 8 bases, and 16 bases lay in between. The CDR3: CASSPSGTTYSPLHF. Written as DNA, the CDR3 is TGTGCCAGCAGCCCCTCCGGGACAACCTATTCACCCCTCCACTTT.

The sample holds many counts of this clonotype. The chain uses TRBV6-1 and TRBJ1-1; weak D call: TRBD1 (5 bases). Germline V gene data show CDR1 as MNHNS and CDR2 as SASEGT. The CDR3 contains 14 residues. Trimming left V 8 bases short and J 0 bases short, with 13 bases between. As DNA, the CDR3 is TGTGCCAGCCGATTGGGGGGAATGAACACTGAAGCTTTCTTT. This codes for CASRLGGMNTEAFF.

This clonotype was detected ten times or more. This chain connects TRBV20-1 to TRBJ2-3; tentatively, D is TRBD2 (5 bases). Germline loops: CDR1 DFQATT, CDR2 SNEGSKA (reference sequence). This CDR3 has 14 amino acids. Trimming left V 3 bases short and J 3 bases short, with 13 bases between. For the CDR3, the DNA is TGCAGTGCTAGTTGGGCGGGTGAAACAGATACGCAGTATTTT. Amino acids: CSASWAGETDTQYF.

The chain recombines TRBV3-1 with TRBJ2-3; D not certain. V lost 3 bases to trimming and J lost 2 bases, with 6 bases between them. The CDR3 has 13 amino acids. Germline V gene data show CDR1 as LGHDT and CDR2 as YNNKEL (reference sequence). The CDR3 protein is CASSQAFTDTQYF. The CDR3 nucleotides are TGTGCCAGCAGCCAGGCCTTCACAGATACGCAGTATTTT.

This clonotype was observed once. The chain carries TRBV4-1 and TRBJ2-2; possibly TRBD1 for D (6 bases). The V and J ends lost 3 bases and 4 bases respectively, with 12 bases between them. In germline, CDR1 is MGHRA, CDR2 YSYEKL. The CDR3 covers 15 residues. CDR3: CASSQARGSTGELFF. The CDR3 coding sequence is TGCGCCAGCAGCCAGGCGAGGGGGAGCACCGGGGAGCTGTTTTTT.

At least ten counts were recorded for this clonotype. The chain joins TRBV27 to TRBJ2-4, with 7 bases identical to TRBD1. The V and J ends lost 5 bases and 0 bases, in that order; junction bases with no gene match: 7. The CDR3 totals 16 residues. Germline CDR1 and CDR2: MNHEY and SMNVEV (reference sequence). The CDR3 DNA follows: TGTGCCAGCAGTCCGACCGGGACAGTAGCCAAAAACATTCAGTACTTC. Its protein is CASSPTGTVAKNIQYF.

The V call is TRBV30, the J call TRBJ2-7; D gene ambiguous. This CDR3 has 15 amino acids. V lost 3 bases and J lost 0, with 15 bases in between. Germline V gene lookup returns CDR1 GTSNPN and CDR2 SVGIG (reference sequence). CDR3 region: CAWRETNPNSYEQYF. Written as DNA, the CDR3 is TGTGCCTGGAGGGAGACAAACCCCAACTCCTACGAGCAGTACTTC. Complete variable domain (other parts from reference TRBV30 and TRBJ2-7): SQTIHQWPATLVQPVGSPLSLECTVEGTSNPNLYWYRQAAGRGLQLLFYSVGIGQISSEVPQNLSASRPQDRQFILSSKKLLLSDSGFYLCAWRETNPNSYEQYFGPGTRLTVT.

At least ten counts were recorded for this clonotype. V usage is TRBV10-3 and J usage is TRBJ2-7, with D perhaps assigned TRBD1 or TRBD2 (5 bases each). This CDR3 is 13 amino acids long. V was clipped by 8 bases and J by 1 base, with 12 bases between them. The V gene's germline CDR1 is ENHRY and CDR2 SYGVKD. The CDR3 here is CAIGTEDSYEQYF. The CDR3 coding sequence is TGTGCCATCGGGACGGAGGATTCCTACGAGCAGTACTTC.